The 3 T cell receptor beta chains given below trace back to one sample, sequenced in a study of blood T cell repertoires in COVID-19. Here immunoSEQ multiplex PCR was the method, and the copy in TCRdb shows in-frame clones only, minus some. The sample has 200,000 to 250,000 clones; approximately 80% are singletons. Specimen: peripheral blood. These receptors all come from a woman aged 80 or over with active or convalescent COVID-19.

V and J are TRBV7-2 and TRBJ1-5, with 12 bases aligning to TRBD1. Germline CDR1 SGHTA, CDR2 FQGNSA. The CDR3 extends over 15 amino acids. With V trimmed by 6 bases and J by 6 bases, 6 bases remained unmatched. CDR3 nucleotide sequence: TGTGCCAGCAGAACCGGGACAGGGGGCCCTCAGCCCCAGCATTTT. Residues: CASRTGTGGPQPQHF.

This clone was detected once. The rearrangement uses TRBV9 and TRBJ2-1; TRBD2 agrees at 9 bases. Per the germline V gene, CDR1 is SGDLS and CDR2 is YYNGEE. V lost 3 bases, J lost 6 bases, and 7 bases stayed unmatched. This CDR3 has 15 residues. The CDR3 nucleotides read TGTGCCAGCAGCGCTTTAGCGGGGGCTCTCAATGAGCAGTTCTTC. Translated: CASSALAGALNEQFF. The full variable domain, with the rest looked up from reference TRBV9 and TRBJ2-1, is DSGVTQTPKHLITATGQRVTLRCSPRSGDLSVYWYQQSLDQGLQFLIQYYNGEERAKGNILERFSAQQFPDLHSELNLSSLELGDSALYFCASSALAGALNEQFFGPGTRLTVL.

The chain's CDR3 is CASSLAVALGYNEQFF. CDR3 in DNA: TGTGCCAGCAGCTTAGCAGTAGCCCTCGGCTACAATGAGCAGTTCTTC. The chain joins TRBV7-2 to TRBJ2-1; D ambiguous. The CDR3 runs to 16 residues. Germline V gives CDR1 SGHTA, CDR2 FQGNSA. V lost 0 bases to trimming and J lost 3 bases, with 12 bases between them.